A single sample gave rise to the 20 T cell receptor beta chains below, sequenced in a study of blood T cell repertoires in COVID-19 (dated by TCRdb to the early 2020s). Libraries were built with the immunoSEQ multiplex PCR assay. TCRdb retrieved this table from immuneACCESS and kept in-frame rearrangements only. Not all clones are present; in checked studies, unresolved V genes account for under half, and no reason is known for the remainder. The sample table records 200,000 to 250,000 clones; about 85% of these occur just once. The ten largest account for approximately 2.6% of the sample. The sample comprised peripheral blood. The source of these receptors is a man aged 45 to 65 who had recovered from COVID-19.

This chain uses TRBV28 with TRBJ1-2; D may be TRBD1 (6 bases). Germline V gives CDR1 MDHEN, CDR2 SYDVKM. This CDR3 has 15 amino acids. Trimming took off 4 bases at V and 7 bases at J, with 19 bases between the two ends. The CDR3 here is CASSSLSTGRSGYTF. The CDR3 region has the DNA TGTGCCAGCAGTTCCCTATCAACAGGGCGGTCTGGCTACACCTTC.

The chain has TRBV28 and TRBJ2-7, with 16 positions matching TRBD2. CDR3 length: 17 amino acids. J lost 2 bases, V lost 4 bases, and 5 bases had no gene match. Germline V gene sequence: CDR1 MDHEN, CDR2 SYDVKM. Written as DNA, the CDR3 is TGTGCCAGCAGTTCTCCCGGGACTAGCGGGAGGGCCTACGAGCAGTACTTC. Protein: CASSSPGTSGRAYEQYF.

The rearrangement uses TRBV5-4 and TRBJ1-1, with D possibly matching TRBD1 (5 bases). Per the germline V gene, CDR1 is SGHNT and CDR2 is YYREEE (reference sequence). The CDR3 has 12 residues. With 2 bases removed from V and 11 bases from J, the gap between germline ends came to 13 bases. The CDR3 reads CASSFRSGMAFF. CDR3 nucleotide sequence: TGTGCCAGCAGCTTTCGTTCAGGGATGGCTTTCTTT.

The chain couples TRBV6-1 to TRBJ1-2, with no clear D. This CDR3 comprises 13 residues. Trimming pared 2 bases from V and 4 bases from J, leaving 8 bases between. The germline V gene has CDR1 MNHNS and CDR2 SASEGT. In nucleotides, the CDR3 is TGTGCCAGCAGTGAATCACAGCTCTATGGCTACACCTTC. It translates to CASSESQLYGYTF.

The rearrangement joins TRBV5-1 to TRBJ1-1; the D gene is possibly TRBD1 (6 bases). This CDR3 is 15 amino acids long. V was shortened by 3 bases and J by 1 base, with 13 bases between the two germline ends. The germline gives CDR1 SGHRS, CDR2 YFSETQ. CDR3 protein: CASSSAGTPNTEAFF. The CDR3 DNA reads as TGCGCCAGCAGCTCCGCCGGGACACCGAACACTGAAGCTTTCTTT.

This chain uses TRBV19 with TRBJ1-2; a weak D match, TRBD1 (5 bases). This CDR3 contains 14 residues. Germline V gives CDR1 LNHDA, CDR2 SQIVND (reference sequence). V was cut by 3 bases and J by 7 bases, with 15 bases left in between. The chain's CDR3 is CASSIVVAGSGYTF. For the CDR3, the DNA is TGTGCCAGTAGTATTGTTGTAGCAGGGTCTGGCTACACCTTC.

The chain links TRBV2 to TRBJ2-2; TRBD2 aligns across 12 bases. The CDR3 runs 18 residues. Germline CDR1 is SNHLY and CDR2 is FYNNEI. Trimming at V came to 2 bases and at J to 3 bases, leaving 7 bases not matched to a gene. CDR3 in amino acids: CASSERASGRAYTGELFF. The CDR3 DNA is TGTGCCAGCAGTGAAAGGGCTAGCGGGAGGGCATACACCGGGGAGCTGTTTTTT.

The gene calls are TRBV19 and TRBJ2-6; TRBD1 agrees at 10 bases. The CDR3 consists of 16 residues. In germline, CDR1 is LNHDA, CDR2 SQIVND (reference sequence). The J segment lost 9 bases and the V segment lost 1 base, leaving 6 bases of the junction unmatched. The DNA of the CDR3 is TGTGCCAGTAGTATAGGCGGGACAGGGGCGGTCAACGTCCTGACTTTC. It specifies CASSIGGTGAVNVLTF.

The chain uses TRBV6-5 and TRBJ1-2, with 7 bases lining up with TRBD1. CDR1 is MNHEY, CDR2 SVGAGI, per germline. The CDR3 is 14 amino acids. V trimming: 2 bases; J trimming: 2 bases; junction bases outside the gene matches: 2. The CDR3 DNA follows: TGTGCCAGCAGTTACGGGACAGCCAACTATGGCTACACCTTC. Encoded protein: CASSYGTANYGYTF.

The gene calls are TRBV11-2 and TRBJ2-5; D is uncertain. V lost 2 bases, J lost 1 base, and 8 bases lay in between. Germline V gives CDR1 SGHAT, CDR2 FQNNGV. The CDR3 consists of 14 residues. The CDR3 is CASSLLIGQETQYF. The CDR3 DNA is TGTGCCAGCAGCTTATTAATCGGCCAAGAGACCCAGTACTTC.

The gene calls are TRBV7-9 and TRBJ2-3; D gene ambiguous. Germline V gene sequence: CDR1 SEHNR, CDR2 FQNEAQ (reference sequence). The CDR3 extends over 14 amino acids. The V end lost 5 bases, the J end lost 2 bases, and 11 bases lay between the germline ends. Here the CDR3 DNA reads TGTGCCAGCAGCCTGGCAGGTTACACAGATACGCAGTATTTT. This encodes CASSLAGYTDTQYF.

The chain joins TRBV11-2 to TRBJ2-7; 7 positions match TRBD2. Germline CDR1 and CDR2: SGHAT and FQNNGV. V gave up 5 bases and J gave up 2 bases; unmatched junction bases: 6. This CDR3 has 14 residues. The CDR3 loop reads CASSPGLSTYEQYF. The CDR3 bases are TGTGCCAGCAGCCCGGGACTATCAACCTACGAGCAGTACTTC.

CDR3 coding DNA: TGTGCCACCAATAGTGGTCAGGGGTCGGACGAGCAGTACTTC. Amino acids: CATNSGQGSDEQYF. The chain employs TRBV24-1 and TRBJ2-7, with D tentatively TRBD1 (6 bases). V was trimmed by 8 bases and J by 5 bases, leaving 18 bases between them. Germline CDR1 reads KGHDR; CDR2 reads SFDVKD. CDR3 size: 14 residues.

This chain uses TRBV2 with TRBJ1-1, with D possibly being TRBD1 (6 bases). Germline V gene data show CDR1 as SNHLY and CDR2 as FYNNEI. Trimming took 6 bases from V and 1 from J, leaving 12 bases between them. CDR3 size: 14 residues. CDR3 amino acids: CASREQGWNTEAFF. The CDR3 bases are TGTGCCAGCAGGGAACAGGGCTGGAACACTGAAGCTTTCTTT. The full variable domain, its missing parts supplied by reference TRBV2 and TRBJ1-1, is EPEVTQTPSHQVTQMGQEVILRCVPISNHLYFYWYRQILGQKVEFLVSFYNNEISEKSEIFDDQFSVERPDGSNFTLKIRSTKLEDSAMYFCASREQGWNTEAFFGQGTRLTVV.

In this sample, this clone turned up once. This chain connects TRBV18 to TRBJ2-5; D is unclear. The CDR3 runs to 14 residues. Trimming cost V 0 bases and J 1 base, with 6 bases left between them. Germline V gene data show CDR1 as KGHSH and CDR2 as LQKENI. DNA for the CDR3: TGTGCCAGCTCACCACCGGGCCTCCAAGAGACCCAGTACTTC. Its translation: CASSPPGLQETQYF.

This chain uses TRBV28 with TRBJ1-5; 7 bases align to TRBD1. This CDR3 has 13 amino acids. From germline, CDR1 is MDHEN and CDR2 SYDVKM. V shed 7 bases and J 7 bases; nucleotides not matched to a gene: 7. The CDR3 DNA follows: TGTGCCAGCACGCCGGGACAGAAGCAGCCCCAGCATTTT. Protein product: CASTPGQKQPQHF.

CDR3 nucleotides: TGTGCCTGGAGTCCGGGTGGGAGGGAATGGTCCTACGAGCAGTACTTC. Amino acids: CAWSPGGREWSYEQYF. V is TRBV30 and J is TRBJ2-7, with 7 bases lining up with TRBD2. Unmatched junction bases numbered 11, after V lost 2 bases and J lost 1 base. Germline V CDR1 and CDR2: GTSNPN, SVGIG (reference sequence). The CDR3 is 16 amino acids.

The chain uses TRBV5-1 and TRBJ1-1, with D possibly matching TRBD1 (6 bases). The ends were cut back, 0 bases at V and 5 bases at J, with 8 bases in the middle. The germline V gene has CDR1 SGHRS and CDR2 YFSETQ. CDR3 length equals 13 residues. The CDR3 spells CASSLEGVTEAFF. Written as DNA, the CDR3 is TGCGCCAGCAGCTTGGAGGGGGTAACTGAAGCTTTCTTT.

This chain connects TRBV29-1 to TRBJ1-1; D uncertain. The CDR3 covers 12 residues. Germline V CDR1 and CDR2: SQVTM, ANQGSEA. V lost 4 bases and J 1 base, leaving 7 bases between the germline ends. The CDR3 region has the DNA TGCAGCGTTGGGCCGTCGAACACTGAAGCTTTCTTT. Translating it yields CSVGPSNTEAFF.

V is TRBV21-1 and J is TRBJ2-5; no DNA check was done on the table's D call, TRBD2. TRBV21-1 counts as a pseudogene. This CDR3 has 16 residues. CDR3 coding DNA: TGTGCCAGCAGCGCCCGACTAGCGGGAGGGAGTGAGACCCAGTACTTC. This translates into CASSARLAGGSETQYF.